These 10 T cell receptor beta chains came from one sample sequenced in a study of breast tumors, draining lymph nodes, adjacent tissues. A single record per CDR3 protein comes from TCRdb applying MiXCR to the multiplex PCR reads. The repertoire holds some 66,000 distinct CDR3 sequences, with less than 60% as singletons. Sequenced material: breast tumor tissue. These receptors originate from a female donor with breast cancer. Some clones in this sample may be carry-over from other donors' samples.

This sequence joins TRBV6-1 and TRBJ1-5, with 8 bases aligning to TRBD1. This CDR3 spans 18 amino acids. V was pared by 6 bases and J by 5 bases, with 18 bases of the junction left unmatched. The germline V gene encodes CDR1 MNHNS and CDR2 SASEGT. The CDR3, as DNA: TGTGCCAGCAGCACAGTTACCCCAGGACAGGGTCTAGATCAGCCCCAGCATTTT. It specifies CASSTVTPGQGLDQPQHF.

This rearrangement joins TRBV7-2 to TRBJ2-7, with 8 bases matching TRBD2. Looked up from germline, CDR1 is SGHTA and CDR2 is FQGNSA. This CDR3 spans 15 amino acids. After removal of 3 bases from V and 4 bases from J, the junction contained 8 bases not matched to a gene. Here the CDR3 reads CASSFAAGVNYEQYF. CDR3 bases: TGTGCCAGCAGCTTCGCAGCGGGGGTTAATTACGAGCAGTACTTC.

The chain employs TRBV7-8 and TRBJ1-4; the D gene is possibly TRBD1 (5 bases). CDR3 length equals 14 residues. CDR1 SGHVS and CDR2 FQNEAQ come from the germline V gene. Between the trimmed V and J ends, which lost 6 bases and 8 bases, there was a span of 16 bases. DNA for the CDR3: TGTGCCAGCAGGGATAGCGGGGGGGACGAAAAACTGTTTTTT. Amino acid sequence: CASRDSGGDEKLFF. Together with reference TRBV7-8 and TRBJ1-4, the CDR3 gives the full variable domain: GAGVSQSPRYKVAKRGQDVALRCDPISGHVSLFWYQQALGQGPEFLTYFQNEAQLDKSGLPSDRFFAERPEGSVSTLKIQRTQQEDSAVYLCASRDSGGDEKLFFGSGTQLSVL.

A single count supports this clonotype. Germline is not matched at one junction end, which may reflect a read error. The chain uses TRBV2 and TRBJ1-6, with D uncertain. The V gene's germline CDR1 is SNHLY and CDR2 FYNNEI. The CDR3 extends over 15 amino acids. The CDR3 DNA is TGTGACAGCAGTGGCCGTCGAAAAGGGTACTCACCCCTCCACTTT. Protein sequence: CDSSGRRKGYSPLHF.

The chain links TRBV7-9 to TRBJ2-7; no clear D gene. V dropped 3 bases and J dropped 3 bases, with 6 bases sitting between them. In germline, CDR1 is SEHNR, CDR2 FQNEAQ (reference sequence). This CDR3 region has 12 residues. The CDR3: CASSFNDYEQYF. The DNA of the CDR3 is TGTGCCAGCAGCTTTAACGACTACGAGCAGTACTTC.

This clonotype showed up just once. This sequence joins TRBV2 and TRBJ1-4; D is unresolved. Germline V gives CDR1 SNHLY, CDR2 FYNNEI. The CDR3 has 13 amino acids. The V end lost 6 bases, the J end lost 8 bases, and 13 bases lay between the germline ends. The CDR3 loop is CASRLTSGEKLFF. DNA for the CDR3: TGTGCCAGCAGGTTGACTAGCGGGGAAAAACTGTTTTTT.

This clonotype has at least ten counts. The V gene is TRBV2, the J gene TRBJ1-1; D is perhaps TRBD1 (5 bases). Trimming shortened V by 3 bases and J by 13 bases, and 24 bases separated the two germline ends. This CDR3 is 15 amino acids long. Looked up from germline, CDR1 is SNHLY and CDR2 is FYNNEI. In DNA form, the CDR3 reads TGTGCCAGCAGTGAGGGGACGACGACGTACTGGCGGGGTTTCTTT. Translation: CASSEGTTTYWRGFF.

Comment on this clonotype: One junction end does not reproduce the germline sequence, and a read error may be involved. The chain has TRBV28 and TRBJ1-1; D remains unclear. CDR1 and CDR2 from the germline V gene are MDHEN and SYDVKM. The CDR3 totals 11 residues. CDR3 in DNA: TGTGCCAGCAGGGCGAACACTGAAGCTTCCTTT. This gives the protein CASRANTEASF.

This clonotype was seen many times. This chain connects TRBV4-2 to TRBJ1-4, with 7 nucleotides matching TRBD1. Losses at the gene ends were 6 bases for V and 5 bases for J; bases not matched to a gene: 0. The CDR3 contains 12 residues. CDR1 and CDR2 (germline): LGHNA, YNFKEQ. The CDR3 sequence: CASRQGNEKLFF. CDR3 DNA sequence: TGTGCCAGCAGACAGGGGAATGAAAAACTGTTTTTT.

This clonotype was recorded a few times. The missing conserved phenylalanine or tryptophan at the end of this CDR3 makes a read error likely. This chain connects TRBV7-6 to TRBJ1-6; 7 nucleotides line up with TRBD1. The CDR3 sequence is 14 residues long. V was clipped by 6 bases and J by 4 bases; unmatched bases: 3. Germline CDR1 and CDR2: SGHVS and FNYEAQ. CDR3 nucleotide sequence: TGTGCCAGCAGACGGGACAGTTATAATTCACCCCTCCACCAT. Residues: CASRRDSYNSPLHH.